These 10 T cell receptor beta chains share one sample of origin, sequenced in a study of cytomegalovirus exposure and HLA in healthy donors. The PCR was carried out with 60 Vbeta primers and 13 Jbeta primers. Sequenced by immunoSEQ multiplex PCR; TCRdb stores in-frame clones only, minus some. The table lists 170,000 or so clones, less than 80% of them singletons, with 0.69% in the top ten. Sequenced sample: PBMCs. These TCRs come from a woman aged 40 to 49 in good health and CMV-seronegative.

This chain joins TRBV30 and TRBJ2-5; D unclear. In germline, CDR1 is GTSNPN, CDR2 SVGIG (reference sequence). CDR3 size: 11 residues. Trimming shortened V by 4 bases and J by 1 base, and 4 bases separated the two germline ends. The CDR3 DNA reads TGTGCCTGGATTCGCCAAGAGACCCAGTACTTC. This sequence encodes CAWIRQETQYF.

This rearrangement joins TRBV4-1 to TRBJ1-5; 7 bases align to TRBD1. V trimming: 5 bases; J trimming: 4 bases; junction bases outside the gene matches: 8. CDR3 size: 15 residues. Looked up from germline, CDR1 is MGHRA and CDR2 is YSYEKL. CDR3 amino acids: CASSSRQGPNQPQHF. The CDR3 DNA is TGCGCCAGCAGCTCGCGACAGGGACCTAATCAGCCCCAGCATTTT.

This clone was recorded a few times. The chain carries TRBV6-5 and TRBJ2-2; 8 bases are shared with TRBD1. Germline V gene data show CDR1 as MNHEY and CDR2 as SVGAGI. Trimming took 4 bases from V and 7 from J; bases not matched to a gene: 11. The length of the CDR3 is 16 residues. CDR3 region: CASSSPAGQGSGELFF. The CDR3 DNA sequence: TGTGCCAGCAGTTCCCCGGCCGGACAGGGTAGCGGGGAGCTGTTTTTT.

A few counts support this clone. This chain links TRBV19 with TRBJ2-4; D is possibly TRBD1 (6 bases). Germline CDR1 and CDR2: LNHDA and SQIVND (reference sequence). CDR3 length equals 13 residues. V was cut by 10 bases and J by 7 bases, with 17 bases left in between. CDR3 sequence (DNA): TGTGCCACCGTGACAGGTCTCGGGAACATTCAGTACTTC. Residues: CATVTGLGNIQYF.

This chain joins TRBV9 and TRBJ2-7, with 9 bases aligning to TRBD1. This CDR3 has 16 amino acids. V was clipped by 3 bases and J by 5 bases; unmatched bases: 12. Looked up from germline, CDR1 is SGDLS and CDR2 is YYNGEE. DNA of the CDR3: TGTGCCAGCAGCGCCGACGGGGGACAGGGCGGGGACGAGCAGTACTTC. Translated, it gives CASSADGGQGGDEQYF.

In nucleotides, the CDR3 is TGCAGCGTTGAAGAGGGCAGTTGGCGTGGCTACACCTTC. Translating it yields CSVEEGSWRGYTF. The chain combines TRBV29-1 with TRBJ1-2; D not certain. The CDR3 has 13 residues. V was trimmed by 0 bases and J by 7 bases, leaving 12 bases between them. Germline V gene sequence: CDR1 SQVTM, CDR2 ANQGSEA.

The rearrangement joins TRBV6-1 to TRBJ2-7, with D perhaps matching TRBD1 (5 bases). With 6 bases removed from V and 2 bases from J, the gap between germline ends came to 11 bases. Germline V lookup: CDR1 MNHNS, CDR2 SASEGT. The CDR3 covers 13 residues. CDR3 bases: TGTGCCAGCAGCCAGACAGAAACCTACGAGCAGTACTTC. This gives the protein CASSQTETYEQYF.

The J gene is TRBJ2-1, the V gene TRBV19, with TRBD2 matching over 8 bases. The CDR3 is 15 residues long. Germline CDR1 LNHDA, CDR2 SQIVND (reference sequence). With 2 bases clipped from V and 10 bases from J, the junction kept 10 bases outside the gene matches. The CDR3 DNA reads TGTGCCAGTAGTATACTCGTCGGGGGGGCGGAAGAGCAGTTCTTC. It yields the protein CASSILVGGAEEQFF. Looking up the rest from reference TRBV19 and TRBJ2-1 gives the full variable domain: DGGITQSPKYLFRKEGQNVTLSCEQNLNHDAMYWYRQDPGQGLRLIYYSQIVNDFQKGDIAEGYSVSREKKESFPLTVTSAQKNPTAFYLCASSILVGGAEEQFFGPGTRLTVL.

In its sample, this clone was seen a few times. J is TRBJ2-3 and V is TRBV6-1; possible D gene TRBD2, 5 bases. Germline CDR1 and CDR2: MNHNS and SASEGT. The CDR3 is 15 amino acids. V lost 6 bases and J 3 bases, leaving 16 bases between the germline ends. CDR3 nucleotides: TGTGCCAGCAGCCCTGTAGTCGGGGTTACAGATACGCAGTATTTT. Protein sequence: CASSPVVGVTDTQYF.

The rearrangement joins TRBV9 to TRBJ1-6; a weak D match, TRBD1 (5 bases). The CDR3 loop spans 14 amino acids. V was shortened by 2 bases and J by 10 bases, with 13 bases between the two germline ends. Per germline, CDR1 SGDLS and CDR2 YYNGEE. The CDR3 DNA reads TGTGCCAGCAGCGTTTCGGGGGTACGGTCACCCCTCCACTTT. Translated, it gives CASSVSGVRSPLHF. Complete variable domain (other parts from reference TRBV9 and TRBJ1-6): DSGVTQTPKHLITATGQRVTLRCSPRSGDLSVYWYQQSLDQGLQFLIQYYNGEERAKGNILERFSAQQFPDLHSELNLSSLELGDSALYFCASSVSGVRSPLHFGNGTRLTVT.